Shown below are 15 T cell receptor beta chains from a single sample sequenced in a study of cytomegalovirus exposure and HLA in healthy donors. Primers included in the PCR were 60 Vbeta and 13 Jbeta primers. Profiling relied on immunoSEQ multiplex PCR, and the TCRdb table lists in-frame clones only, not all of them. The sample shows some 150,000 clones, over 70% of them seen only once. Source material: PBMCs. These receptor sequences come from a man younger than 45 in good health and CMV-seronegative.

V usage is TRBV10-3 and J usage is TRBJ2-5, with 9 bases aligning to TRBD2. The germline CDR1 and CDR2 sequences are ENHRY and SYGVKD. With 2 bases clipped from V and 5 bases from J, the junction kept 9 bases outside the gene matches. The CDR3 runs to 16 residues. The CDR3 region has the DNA TGTGCCATCAGTGAGGAGTCGCGGGGGGGCTGGGAGACCCAGTACTTC. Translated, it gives CAISEESRGGWETQYF.

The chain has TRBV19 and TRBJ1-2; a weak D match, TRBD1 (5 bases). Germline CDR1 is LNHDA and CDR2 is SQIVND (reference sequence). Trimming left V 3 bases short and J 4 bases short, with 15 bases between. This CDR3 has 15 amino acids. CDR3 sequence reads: CASSIWQGLGYGYTF. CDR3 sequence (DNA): TGTGCCAGTAGTATCTGGCAGGGATTAGGCTATGGCTACACCTTC.

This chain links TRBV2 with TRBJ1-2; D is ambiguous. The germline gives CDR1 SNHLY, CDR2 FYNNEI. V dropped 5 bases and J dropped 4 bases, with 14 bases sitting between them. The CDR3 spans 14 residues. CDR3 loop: CASSPRLLFYGYTF. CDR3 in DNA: TGTGCCAGCAGTCCCAGGCTCCTATTCTATGGCTACACCTTC. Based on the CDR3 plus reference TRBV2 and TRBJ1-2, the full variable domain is EPEVTQTPSHQVTQMGQEVILRCVPISNHLYFYWYRQILGQKVEFLVSFYNNEISEKSEIFDDQFSVERPDGSNFTLKIRSTKLEDSAMYFCASSPRLLFYGYTFGSGTRLTVV.

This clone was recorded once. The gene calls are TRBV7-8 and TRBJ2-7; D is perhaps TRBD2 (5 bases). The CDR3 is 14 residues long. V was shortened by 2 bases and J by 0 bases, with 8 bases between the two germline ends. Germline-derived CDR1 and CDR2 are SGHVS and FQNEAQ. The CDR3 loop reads CASSLSGSSYEQYF. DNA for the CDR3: TGTGCCAGCAGCTTATCGGGGAGCTCCTACGAGCAGTACTTC. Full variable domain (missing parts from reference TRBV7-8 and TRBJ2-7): GAGVSQSPRYKVAKRGQDVALRCDPISGHVSLFWYQQALGQGPEFLTYFQNEAQLDKSGLPSDRFFAERPEGSVSTLKIQRTQQEDSAVYLCASSLSGSSYEQYFGPGTRLTVT.

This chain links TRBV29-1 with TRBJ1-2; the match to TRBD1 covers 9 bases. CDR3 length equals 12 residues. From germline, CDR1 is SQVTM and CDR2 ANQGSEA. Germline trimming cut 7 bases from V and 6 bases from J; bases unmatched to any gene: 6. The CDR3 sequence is CSASDRGNGYTF. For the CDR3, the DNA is TGCAGCGCCTCGGACAGGGGAAATGGCTACACCTTC.

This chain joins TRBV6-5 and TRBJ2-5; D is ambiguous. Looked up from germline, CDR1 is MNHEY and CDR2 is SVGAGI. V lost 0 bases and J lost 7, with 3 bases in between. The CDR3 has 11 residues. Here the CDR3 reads CASSYSGTQYF. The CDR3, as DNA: TGTGCCAGCAGTTACTCCGGGACCCAGTACTTC.

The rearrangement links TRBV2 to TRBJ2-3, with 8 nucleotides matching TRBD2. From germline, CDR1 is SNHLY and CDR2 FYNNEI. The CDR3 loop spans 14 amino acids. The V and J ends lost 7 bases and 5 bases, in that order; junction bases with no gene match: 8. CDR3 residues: CASIGGETGDTQYF. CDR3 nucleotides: TGTGCCAGCATCGGGGGGGAAACGGGAGATACGCAGTATTTT.

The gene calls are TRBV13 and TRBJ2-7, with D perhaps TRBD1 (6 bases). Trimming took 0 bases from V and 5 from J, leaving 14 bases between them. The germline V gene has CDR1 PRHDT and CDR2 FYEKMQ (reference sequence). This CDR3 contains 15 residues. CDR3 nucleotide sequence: TGTGCCAGCAGCTTAGGGAACAGGGCCGTCCACGAGCAGTACTTC. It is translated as CASSLGNRAVHEQYF.

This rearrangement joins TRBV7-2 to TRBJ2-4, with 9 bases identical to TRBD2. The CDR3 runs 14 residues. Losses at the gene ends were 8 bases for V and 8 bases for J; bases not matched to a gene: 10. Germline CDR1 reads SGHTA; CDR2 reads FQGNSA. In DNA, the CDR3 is TGTGCCAGCTCCGGCGGGGGGGGCCGGGACATTCAGTACTTC. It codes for CASSGGGGRDIQYF.

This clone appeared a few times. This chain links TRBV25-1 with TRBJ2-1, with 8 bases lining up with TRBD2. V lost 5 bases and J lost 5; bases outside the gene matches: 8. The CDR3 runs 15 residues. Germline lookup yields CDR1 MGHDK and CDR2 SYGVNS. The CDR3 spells CASSRVAGNNNEQFF. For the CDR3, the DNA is TGTGCCAGCAGTAGGGTAGCGGGGAATAACAATGAGCAGTTCTTC. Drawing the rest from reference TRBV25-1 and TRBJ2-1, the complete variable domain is EADIYQTPRYLVIGTGKKITLECSQTMGHDKMYWYQQDPGMELHLIHYSYGVNSTEKGDLSSESTVSRIRTEHFPLTLESARPSHTSQYLCASSRVAGNNNEQFFGPGTRLTVL.

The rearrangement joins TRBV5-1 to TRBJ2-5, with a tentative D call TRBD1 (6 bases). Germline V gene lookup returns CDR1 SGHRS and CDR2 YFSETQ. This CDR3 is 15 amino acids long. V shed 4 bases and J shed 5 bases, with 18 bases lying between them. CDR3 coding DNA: TGCGCCAGCAGCCCCTCGGTGGGGGCCGGGGAGACCCAGTACTTC. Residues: CASSPSVGAGETQYF.

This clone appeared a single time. The CDR3 sequence is CASSEDVMRGGYEQYF. DNA for the CDR3: TGTGCCAGCAGTGAAGACGTTATGAGGGGGGGTTACGAGCAGTACTTC. The V gene is TRBV6-1, the J gene TRBJ2-7, with D perhaps matching TRBD2 (7 bases). The V end lost 1 base, the J end lost 4 bases, and 17 bases lay between the germline ends. Germline values: CDR1 MNHNS, CDR2 SASEGT. CDR3 length: 16 amino acids.

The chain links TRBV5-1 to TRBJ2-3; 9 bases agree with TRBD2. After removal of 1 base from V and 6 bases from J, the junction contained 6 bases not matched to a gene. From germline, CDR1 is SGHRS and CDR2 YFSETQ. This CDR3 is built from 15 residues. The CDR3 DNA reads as TGCGCCAGCAGCTTGAATAGCGGGGGTGGGGATACGCAGTATTTT. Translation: CASSLNSGGGDTQYF. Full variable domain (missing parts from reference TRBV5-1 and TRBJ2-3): KAGVTQTPRYLIKTRGQQVTLSCSPISGHRSVSWYQQTPGQGLQFLFEYFSETQRNKGNFPGRFSGRQFSNSRSEMNVSTLELGDSALYLCASSLNSGGGDTQYFGPGTRLTVL.

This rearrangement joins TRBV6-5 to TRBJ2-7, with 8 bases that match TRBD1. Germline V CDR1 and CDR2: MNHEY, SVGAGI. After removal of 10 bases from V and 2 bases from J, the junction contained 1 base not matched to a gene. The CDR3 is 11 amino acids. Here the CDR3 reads CATQGAYEQYF. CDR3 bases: TGTGCCACACAGGGGGCCTACGAGCAGTACTTC.

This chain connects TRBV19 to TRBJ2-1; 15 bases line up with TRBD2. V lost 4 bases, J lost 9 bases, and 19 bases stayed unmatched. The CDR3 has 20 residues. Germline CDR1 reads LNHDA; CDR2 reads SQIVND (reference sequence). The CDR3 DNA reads TGTGCCAGTAGTACCCAAAGAAGGGGACTAGCGGGGGGCTCGCGGGCTGAGCAGTTCTTC. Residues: CASSTQRRGLAGGSRAEQFF.